The clone carrying this TCR beta chain was recorded a few times. Through Arm-PCR of CDR3 regions and iRepertoire HTBI primers, TCR beta libraries were built. TCRdb independently ran MiXCR on the multiplex PCR reads; one entry per CDR3 protein. This repertoire shows around 400,000 distinct CDR3 sequences, 21% found once; its top ten account for around 15%. The sample belongs to a study of regulatory T cells in long-lasting Graves disease. The CDR3 contains 16 residues. Germline V gene lookup returns CDR1 MDHEN and CDR2 SYDVKM. V dropped 3 bases and J dropped 5 bases, with 14 bases sitting between them. The time point: persistent/refractory GD, antithyroid drugs over 5 years with positive TRAb. Researchers made the TCR library from RNA that was extracted from PBMCs.

This TCR derives from a female donor with Graves disease. Material: peripheral blood mononuclear cells (PBMCs), obtained when the disease was refractory, from a patient treated with antithyroid drugs. The chain employs TRBV28 and TRBJ2-6, with no clear D. The CDR3 sequence is CASSFLGSSRANVLTF. The CDR3 DNA sequence: TGTGCCAGCAGTTTCTTAGGTTCGAGTAGGGCCAACGTCCTGACTTTC. The variable domain in full, completed from reference TRBV28 and TRBJ2-6, reads DVKVTQSSRYLVKRTGEKVFLECVQDMDHENMFWYRQDPGLGLRLIYFSYDVKMKEKGDIPEGYSVSREKKERFSLILESASTNQTSMYLCASSFLGSSRANVLTFGAGSRLTVL.